This T cell receptor beta chain was identified in a study of T cells after yellow fever vaccination. The CDR3 runs to 12 residues. The germline V gene encodes CDR1 DFQATT and CDR2 SNEGSKA (reference sequence). Trimming took off 5 bases at V and 9 bases at J, with 14 bases between the two ends. Production of TCR cDNA was by 5'RACE template switching, which also added a universal primer site and UMIs. TCRdb reprocessed the 5' RACE reads via MiXCR and lists one record per CDR3 protein. This sample has about 630,000 distinct CDR3 sequences, with about 12% found just once. This clonotype was counted only a few times. What it recognizes is unknown. Findings and caveats of the study: Clonotype sharing between CD4 and CD8 compartments was small. The booster response re-showed most primary clones: 96% CD4, 88% CD8. On re-exposure, the response was weaker but peaked faster, at day 5 versus 15.

The chain couples TRBV20-1 to TRBJ2-1, with D possibly being TRBD2 (6 bases). The TCR sequence derives from a man aged 30-40 years who received the YFV17D yellow fever vaccine. Sequenced material: PBMCs, taken on the day of the yellow fever booster vaccination. The CDR3 bases are TGCAGTGCTCCCCCGACTAGTGTTGAGCAGTTCTTC. This sequence encodes CSAPPTSVEQFF.